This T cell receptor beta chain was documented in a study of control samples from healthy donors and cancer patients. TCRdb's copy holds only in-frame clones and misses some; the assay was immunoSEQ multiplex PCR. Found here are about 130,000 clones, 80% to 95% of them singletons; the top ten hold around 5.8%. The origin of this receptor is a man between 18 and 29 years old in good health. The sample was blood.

Here the CDR3 reads CASTSDSTDTQYF. The CDR3 coding sequence is TGTGCCAGCACATCGGATAGCACAGATACGCAGTATTTT. The rearrangement joins TRBV2 to TRBJ2-3; D uncertain. The CDR3 is 13 residues long. Germline lookup yields CDR1 SNHLY and CDR2 FYNNEI. The V end lost 7 bases, the J end lost 0 bases, and 8 bases lay between the germline ends.